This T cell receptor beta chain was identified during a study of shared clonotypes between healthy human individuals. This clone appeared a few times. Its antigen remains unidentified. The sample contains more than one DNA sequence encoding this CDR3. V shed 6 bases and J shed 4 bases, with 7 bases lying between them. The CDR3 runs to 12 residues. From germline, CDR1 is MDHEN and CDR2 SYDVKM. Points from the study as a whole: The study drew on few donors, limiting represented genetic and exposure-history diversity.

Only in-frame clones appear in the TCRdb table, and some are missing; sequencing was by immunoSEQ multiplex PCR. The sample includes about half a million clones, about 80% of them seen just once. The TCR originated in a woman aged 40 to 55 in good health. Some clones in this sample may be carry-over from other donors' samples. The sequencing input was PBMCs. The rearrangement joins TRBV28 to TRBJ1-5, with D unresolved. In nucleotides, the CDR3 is TGTGCCAGCAGCCCCCCAAATCAGCCCCAGCATTTT. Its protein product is CASSPPNQPQHF. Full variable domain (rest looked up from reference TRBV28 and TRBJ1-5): DVKVTQSSRYLVKRTGEKVFLECVQDMDHENMFWYRQDPGLGLRLIYFSYDVKMKEKGDIPEGYSVSREKKERFSLILESASTNQTSMYLCASSPPNQPQHFGDGTRLSIL.